The 9 T cell receptor beta chains given below trace back to one sample, sequenced in a study of human T cells and chemical hapten exposure. Unseparated into fractions, whole blood served as the source from which total RNA was extracted. MiXCR, applied by TCRdb to the 5' RACE reads, yields one record per CDR3 protein. The table has roughly 81,000 distinct CDR3 sequences, more than 7% seen once. Receptors originate from a male donor in good health.

The chain uses TRBV2 and TRBJ1-5; D is unclear. The germline CDR1 and CDR2 sequences are SNHLY and FYNNEI. This CDR3 is built from 16 residues. V gave up 4 bases and J gave up 0 bases, with 13 bases separating them. The chain's CDR3 is CASSGADTYSNQPQHF. The CDR3 DNA sequence: TGTGCCAGCAGTGGGGCCGACACCTATAGCAATCAGCCCCAGCATTTT. Full variable domain (rest looked up from reference TRBV2 and TRBJ1-5): EPEVTQTPSHQVTQMGQEVILRCVPISNHLYFYWYRQILGQKVEFLVSFYNNEISEKSEIFDDQFSVERPDGSNFTLKIRSTKLEDSAMYFCASSGADTYSNQPQHFGDGTRLSIL.

The chain links TRBV20-1 to TRBJ1-5; D not resolved. Germline assignment: CDR1 DFQATT and CDR2 SNEGSKA (reference sequence). V was cut by 0 bases and J by 6 bases, with 15 bases left in between. The CDR3 runs 15 residues. Written as DNA, the CDR3 is TGCAGTGCTAGAGAAGGGTCAGGAGGAAGTCAGCCCCAGCATTTT. Its translation: CSAREGSGGSQPQHF.

The sample holds a few counts of this clonotype. The chain has TRBV18 and TRBJ1-3, with unresolved D. V gave up 6 bases and J gave up 0 bases, with 6 bases separating them. This CDR3 spans 13 amino acids. CDR1 is KGHSH, CDR2 LQKENI, per germline. The CDR3 here is CASSDRSGNTIYF. CDR3 nucleotide sequence: TGTGCCAGCTCGGACCGCTCTGGAAACACCATATATTTT.

This clonotype showed up many times. CDR3 protein: CASGLAGRDEQFF. The CDR3, as DNA: TGTGCCAGCGGACTAGCGGGGAGGGATGAGCAGTTCTTC. This chain links TRBV2 with TRBJ2-1, with 12 bases fitting TRBD2. Germline-derived CDR1 and CDR2 are SNHLY and FYNNEI. The CDR3 is made up of 13 amino acids. The trim removed 8 bases at V and 8 bases at J, leaving 4 bases unmatched.

This clonotype turned up a few times. The V call is TRBV30, the J call TRBJ2-3; D perhaps matches TRBD2 (5 bases). V was cut by 4 bases and J by 4 bases, with 15 bases left in between. The CDR3 contains 14 residues. Germline CDR1 and CDR2: GTSNPN and SVGIG (reference sequence). The DNA for the CDR3 is TGTGCCTGGATGGGCAGGCTAGCCTCAGATACGCAGTATTTT. Encoded protein: CAWMGRLASDTQYF.

This clonotype was observed many times. The chain couples TRBV6-1 to TRBJ2-5; maybe TRBD1 (5 bases). The V and J ends lost 3 bases and 4 bases respectively, with 12 bases between them. Germline values: CDR1 MNHNS, CDR2 SASEGT. The CDR3 is made up of 14 amino acids. The CDR3 DNA is TGTGCCAGCAGTGATGGACGGACAATAGAGACCCAGTACTTC. It yields the protein CASSDGRTIETQYF.

This clonotype came up many times. V and J are TRBV25-1 and TRBJ2-1; D unclear. The CDR3 is 16 amino acids. Trimming pared 1 base from V and 0 bases from J, leaving 10 bases between. CDR1 is MGHDK, CDR2 SYGVNS, per germline. The CDR3 DNA is TGTGCCAGCAGTGAATGGACGCAAAGCTCCTACAATGAGCAGTTCTTC. Its translation is CASSEWTQSSYNEQFF.

This clonotype was found a few times. This rearrangement joins TRBV6-2 or TRBV6-3 to TRBJ2-7; weak D call: TRBD1 (6 bases). The germline V gene has CDR1 MNHEY and CDR2 SVGEGT. V was pared by 6 bases and J by 6 bases, with 12 bases between. The CDR3 contains 12 residues. CDR3 bases: TGTGCCAGCAGCATACAGGGAGTCGAGCAGTACTTC. Protein product: CASSIQGVEQYF.

The sample holds a few counts of this clonotype. The gene calls are TRBV6-5 and TRBJ2-3; 11 positions match TRBD2. Trimming at V came to 6 bases and at J to 4 bases, leaving 6 bases not matched to a gene. Germline V gene data show CDR1 as MNHEY and CDR2 as SVGAGI. The CDR3 length is 15 residues. CDR3 bases: TGTGCCAGCAGAACTCTAGCGGGAGGCCCAGATACGCAGTATTTT. The encoded protein is CASRTLAGGPDTQYF.